This T cell receptor beta chain derives from a study of shared T cell receptors in the human thymus. In germline, CDR1 is SGHVS, CDR2 FQNEAQ. The CDR3 spans 15 residues. The J segment lost 2 bases and the V segment lost 3 bases, leaving 4 bases of the junction unmatched. Data came from immunoSEQ multiplex PCR; TCRdb stores just in-frame clones and leaves some out. This sample yields hundreds of thousands of clones, of which roughly 85% are seen a single time; over 0.008% belongs to the top ten. These data were also filed under a second study, of human thymus T cells. As that report states: Having corrective surgery for congenital heart defects, healthy Finnish infants were the ones who donated. Corrective cardiac surgery supplied the resected thymus tissue. Thymic and blood repertoires appeared to display a bias in their usage of V and J genes. Thymic repertoires overlap heavily among unrelated individuals, related research has reported.

The sample was thymocytes. The clonotype was recovered from a girl less than two years old with a congenital heart defect. The V call is TRBV7-8, the J call TRBJ1-2; TRBD1 matches at 9 bases. CDR3 sequence (DNA): TGTGCCAGCAGCTTCGGGGGACAGGGAAACTATGGCTACACCTTC. Its translation is CASSFGGQGNYGYTF.